There are a few counts of the clone carrying this T cell receptor (beta chain). Its antigen is unidentified. Molecular-barcoded quantitative 5'-RACE produced these TCR beta libraries. MiXCR, applied by TCRdb to the 5' RACE reads, yields one record per CDR3 protein. Of under 850,000 distinct CDR3 sequences detected, around 20% appear once; the ten largest clones hold 15% to 20%. V was pared by 6 bases and J by 0 bases, with 14 bases between. CDR1 is MNHNS and CDR2 is SASEGT in the germline V gene. The CDR3 totals 15 residues. The data were taken from a study of CD8 T cells in ankylosing spondylitis. Overall study results and limits: What appeared characteristic of ankylosing spondylitis blood was a TCR beta motif of fewer than ten highly homologous variants.

The genes are TRBV6-1 and TRBJ1-1; a possible D gene is TRBD1 (5 bases). This receptor was taken from a male donor with ankylosing spondylitis. Sequencing was done on a sample of blood, either unsorted or a sorted T cell fraction (not recorded which). CDR3 sequence: CASSPIPGLNTEAFF. The CDR3 DNA reads as TGTGCCAGCAGCCCTATCCCAGGGCTGAACACTGAAGCTTTCTTT.